The 10 T cell receptor beta chains in this list originate from one sample, sequenced in a study of blood T cell repertoires in COVID-19. Method: immunoSEQ multiplex PCR; TCRdb's copy keeps in-frame clones and lacks some. The table lists 200,000 to 300,000 clones, around 87% of them singletons. Material: peripheral blood. These receptors all stem from a woman aged 45-59 years with acute or convalescent COVID-19.

The chain employs TRBV10-3 and TRBJ2-7; 9 bases align to TRBD1. V trimming: 3 bases; J trimming: 1 base; junction bases outside the gene matches: 4. This CDR3 has 15 residues. Germline loops: CDR1 ENHRY, CDR2 SYGVKD. CDR3 DNA: TGTGCCATCAGTGATGAAGGGACAGGGTCCTACGAGCAGTACTTC. It encodes CAISDEGTGSYEQYF.

This clone was seen only once. The chain carries TRBV25-1 and TRBJ2-1; 10 nucleotides match TRBD1. The CDR3 runs to 14 residues. Germline V gene sequence: CDR1 MGHDK, CDR2 SYGVNS. The V segment lost 5 bases and the J segment 4 bases; nucleotides outside the gene matches: 2. CDR3 residues: CASSRTGGYNEQFF. The CDR3 region has the DNA TGTGCCAGCAGTAGGACAGGGGGTTACAATGAGCAGTTCTTC.

The chain has TRBV4-1 and TRBJ2-7, with 7 bases aligning to TRBD2. This CDR3 spans 15 amino acids. V was pared by 1 base and J by 3 bases, with 6 bases of the junction left unmatched. CDR1 and CDR2 from the germline V gene are MGHRA and YSYEKL. The CDR3 sequence is CASSQASASGYEQYF. The CDR3 nucleotides read TGCGCCAGCAGCCAAGCGTCGGCTAGCGGCTACGAGCAGTACTTC.

V and J are TRBV11-3 and TRBJ1-1; D not resolved. The CDR3 spans 13 residues. Germline V gene data show CDR1 as SGHNT and CDR2 as YENEEA. V gave up 5 bases and J gave up 1 base, with 8 bases separating them. In DNA form, the CDR3 reads TGTGCCAGCAGCCAAACAGAGAACACTGAAGCTTTCTTT. Translation: CASSQTENTEAFF.

V usage is TRBV6-5 and J usage is TRBJ2-7, with TRBD2 identical over 8 bases. This CDR3 is 15 amino acids long. The ends lost 10 bases at V and 3 bases at J; junction bases unmatched: 14. Germline V lookup: CDR1 MNHEY, CDR2 SVGAGI. As DNA, the CDR3 is TGTGCCACACCCCGCGGGAGCGGGAGTTTCTACGAGCAGTACTTC. Its protein product is CATPRGSGSFYEQYF.

In its sample, this clone was seen once. V gene TRBV6-5 combines with J gene TRBJ2-3, with D perhaps TRBD2 (6 bases). This CDR3 is built from 14 residues. In germline, CDR1 is MNHEY, CDR2 SVGAGI. With 2 bases removed from V and 3 bases from J, the gap between germline ends came to 9 bases. DNA of the CDR3: TGTGCCAGCAGTTACGGAGGGGTGACAGATACGCAGTATTTT. As protein: CASSYGGVTDTQYF.

The J gene is TRBJ2-5, the V gene TRBV29-1; a possible D gene is TRBD2 (6 bases). CDR3 size: 13 residues. Germline V gene lookup returns CDR1 SQVTM and CDR2 ANQGSEA. V lost 7 bases and J 1 base, leaving 13 bases between the germline ends. CDR3 in amino acids: CSAPGGTQETQYF. Here the CDR3 DNA reads TGCAGCGCCCCTGGAGGGACCCAAGAGACCCAGTACTTC.

This chain joins TRBV5-1 and TRBJ1-5, with 12 bases that match TRBD1. Looked up from germline, CDR1 is SGHRS and CDR2 is YFSETQ. The CDR3 has 15 residues. Trimming removed 4 bases from V and 5 bases from J; junction bases left unmatched: 4. The DNA of the CDR3 is TGCGCCAGCAGCACCGGGACAGGGGGCTATCAGCCCCAGCATTTT. Translating gives CASSTGTGGYQPQHF.

This clone was counted only a few times. This chain uses TRBV6-6 with TRBJ1-1; D not certain. Per the germline V gene, CDR1 is MNHNY and CDR2 is SVGAGI (reference sequence). The ends were cut back, 7 bases at V and 6 bases at J, with 12 bases in the middle. This CDR3 has 12 amino acids. The CDR3 loop reads CASTDRGPEAFF. The CDR3 DNA reads as TGTGCCAGCACCGACCGGGGTCCTGAAGCTTTCTTT.

This sequence joins TRBV28 and TRBJ2-7, with a weak D call TRBD1 (6 bases). V lost 7 bases and J lost 1, with 11 bases in between. The length of the CDR3 is 13 residues. Per germline, CDR1 MDHEN and CDR2 SYDVKM. CDR3 sequence reads: CASNQQGSYEQYF. DNA of the CDR3: TGTGCCAGCAATCAACAGGGTTCCTACGAGCAGTACTTC.